These 20 T cell receptor beta chains share one sample of origin, sequenced in a study of blood T cell repertoires in COVID-19. The repertoire was sequenced with immunoSEQ multiplex PCR; TCRdb's copy has only in-frame clones and lacks some. The sample yields 390,000 or so clones, around 87% seen once. The sample taken for sequencing was PBMCs or T cells enriched from blood (not recorded which). The source is a young man who had recovered from COVID-19.

The chain links TRBV5-1 to TRBJ2-1, with 8 positions matching TRBD2. The CDR3 totals 15 residues. With 4 bases clipped from V and 0 bases from J, the junction kept 3 bases outside the gene matches. Germline CDR1 SGHRS, CDR2 YFSETQ. CDR3 coding DNA: TGCGCCAGCAGCCCCGGGACTAGCTCCTACAATGAGCAGTTCTTC. Its protein product is CASSPGTSSYNEQFF.

The V gene is TRBV6-5, the J gene TRBJ1-1, with D possibly being TRBD1 (5 bases). Trimming took 7 bases from V and 6 from J, leaving 12 bases between them. Looked up from germline, CDR1 is MNHEY and CDR2 is SVGAGI. The CDR3 runs 12 residues. CDR3 residues: CASTFWGSEAFF. In nucleotides, the CDR3 is TGTGCCAGCACATTCTGGGGCTCTGAAGCTTTCTTT.

The chain combines TRBV19 with TRBJ1-1, with 8 nucleotides matching TRBD1. V lost 5 bases, J lost 6 bases, and 5 bases stayed unmatched. The germline gives CDR1 LNHDA, CDR2 SQIVND (reference sequence). The CDR3 runs to 13 residues. The CDR3 loop reads CASSPDREAEAFF. The CDR3 DNA follows: TGTGCCAGTAGTCCGGACAGGGAGGCTGAAGCTTTCTTT.

J is TRBJ1-5 and V is TRBV19; 8 bases match TRBD1. Germline assignment: CDR1 LNHDA and CDR2 SQIVND (reference sequence). Trimming at V came to 5 bases and at J to 6 bases, leaving 12 bases not matched to a gene. The CDR3 consists of 16 residues. The CDR3 here is CASSLRPGQGGQPQHF. The CDR3 nucleotides read TGTGCCAGTAGTCTCCGCCCAGGACAGGGTGGTCAGCCCCAGCATTTT.

CDR3 in amino acids: CAWSMGQTSSTDTQYF. The CDR3 coding sequence is TGTGCCTGGAGTATGGGACAGACGTCTAGCACAGATACGCAGTATTTT. The chain uses TRBV30 and TRBJ2-3; 7 positions match TRBD1. With V trimmed by 2 bases and J by 0 bases, 8 bases remained unmatched. This CDR3 contains 16 residues. Germline V lookup: CDR1 GTSNPN, CDR2 SVGIG (reference sequence).

As regards this clone: One end of the junction is discordant with germline, which a read error may explain. V gene TRBV24-1 combines with J gene TRBJ1-1; weak D call: TRBD1 (6 bases). Germline assignment: CDR1 KGHDR and CDR2 SFDVKD. The CDR3 has 12 residues. The CDR3 region has the DNA TGTGCCACCTCAAACGGGGCAGGGACACCTTTTTTT. As protein: CATSNGAGTPFF.

The rearrangement uses TRBV7-9 and TRBJ1-6; D is uncertain. The CDR3 is 12 residues long. Deletions cut 5 bases from V and 9 bases from J, with 8 bases between. Germline CDR1 is SEHNR and CDR2 is FQNEAQ (reference sequence). For the CDR3, the DNA is TGTGCCAGCAGCCACGAGGCTTCACCCCTCCACTTT. Residues: CASSHEASPLHF. Looking up the rest from reference TRBV7-9 and TRBJ1-6 gives the full variable domain: DTGVSQNPRHKITKRGQNVTFRCDPISEHNRLYWYRQTLGQGPEFLTYFQNEAQLEKSRLLSDRFSAERPKGSFSTLEIQRTEQGDSAMYLCASSHEASPLHFGNGTRLTVT.

The V gene is TRBV7-2, the J gene TRBJ1-5; D not resolved. With 1 base removed from V and 4 bases from J, the gap between germline ends came to 11 bases. Germline values: CDR1 SGHTA, CDR2 FQGNSA. The CDR3 covers 15 residues. Written as DNA, the CDR3 is TGTGCCAGCAGCTTAGAGGAAAGCAGGAATCAGCCCCAGCATTTT. It translates to CASSLEESRNQPQHF.

CDR3 region: CASSFGLAGDNEQFF. In DNA form, the CDR3 reads TGTGCCAGCAGCTTCGGGCTAGCGGGAGACAATGAGCAGTTCTTC. This rearrangement joins TRBV7-3 to TRBJ2-1; 10 nucleotides align to TRBD2. Trimming took 3 bases from V and 5 from J; bases not matched to a gene: 4. CDR1 and CDR2 (germline): SGHTA, FQGTGA. The CDR3 loop spans 15 amino acids.

The chain recombines TRBV6-5 with TRBJ1-6, with D possibly matching TRBD1 (5 bases). The CDR3 consists of 13 residues. Germline CDR1 is MNHEY and CDR2 is SVGAGI. The ends were cut back, 5 bases at V and 12 bases at J, with 14 bases in the middle. Here the CDR3 reads CASSHGGEQPLHF. In DNA form, the CDR3 reads TGTGCCAGCAGTCATGGGGGGGAACAACCCCTCCACTTT.

This clone was observed a single time. The chain recombines TRBV25-1 with TRBJ2-7; D gene unclear. Trimming took 2 bases from V and 4 from J, leaving 6 bases between them. Germline V gene data show CDR1 as MGHDK and CDR2 as SYGVNS. CDR3 size: 12 residues. The CDR3 coding sequence is TGTGCCAGCAGTGAACCCAATTACGAGCAGTACTTC. Encoded protein: CASSEPNYEQYF.

The chain links TRBV12-3 or TRBV12-4 to TRBJ2-7, with a weak D call TRBD1 (5 bases). V gave up 6 bases and J gave up 1 base, with 10 bases separating them. The CDR3 sequence is 13 residues long. CDR3 nucleotides: TGTGCCAGCAGCACGACAGTTTCCTACGAGCAGTACTTC. This encodes CASSTTVSYEQYF.

This chain links TRBV5-1 with TRBJ1-1, with 7 bases fitting TRBD1. The CDR3 is 12 amino acids. V shed 7 bases, J shed 5 bases, and the junction held 5 bases outside the gene matches. Germline-derived CDR1 and CDR2 are SGHRS and YFSETQ. The CDR3 protein is CASSDRETEAFF. Here the CDR3 DNA reads TGCGCCAGCTCAGACAGGGAGACTGAAGCTTTCTTT. Based on the CDR3 plus reference TRBV5-1 and TRBJ1-1, the full variable domain is KAGVTQTPRYLIKTRGQQVTLSCSPISGHRSVSWYQQTPGQGLQFLFEYFSETQRNKGNFPGRFSGRQFSNSRSEMNVSTLELGDSALYLCASSDRETEAFFGQGTRLTVV.

The genes are TRBV5-1 and TRBJ1-2, with D possibly matching TRBD1 (5 bases). The CDR3 length is 15 residues. V was shortened by 0 bases and J by 5 bases, with 14 bases between the two germline ends. Germline CDR1 is SGHRS and CDR2 is YFSETQ. CDR3 region: CASSLVAGSEYGYTF. In nucleotides, the CDR3 is TGCGCCAGCAGCTTGGTCGCAGGGTCGGAGTATGGCTACACCTTC. The whole variable domain, remainder taken from reference TRBV5-1 and TRBJ1-2, is KAGVTQTPRYLIKTRGQQVTLSCSPISGHRSVSWYQQTPGQGLQFLFEYFSETQRNKGNFPGRFSGRQFSNSRSEMNVSTLELGDSALYLCASSLVAGSEYGYTFGSGTRLTVV.

The chain has TRBV19 and TRBJ1-1; maybe TRBD1 (5 bases). The CDR3 is made up of 14 amino acids. Trimming shortened V by 1 base and J by 6 bases, and 12 bases separated the two germline ends. The germline V gene has CDR1 LNHDA and CDR2 SQIVND (reference sequence). The CDR3 DNA reads as TGTGCCAGTAGTATAGGGGCAGGGTTCGCTGAAGCTTTCTTT. Amino acids: CASSIGAGFAEAFF.

The chain carries TRBV5-4 and TRBJ2-2, with 7 bases that match TRBD1. This CDR3 has 18 residues. V lost 4 bases and J lost 5; bases outside the gene matches: 17. Germline V CDR1 and CDR2: SGHNT, YYREEE (reference sequence). This CDR3 is CASSPLTGRMVGTGELFF. CDR3 bases: TGTGCCAGCAGCCCATTGACAGGGAGAATGGTCGGGACCGGGGAGCTGTTTTTT.

The gene calls are TRBV6-5 and TRBJ2-7; 8 bases line up with TRBD2. From germline, CDR1 is MNHEY and CDR2 SVGAGI. J lost 2 bases, V lost 7 bases, and 7 bases had no gene match. The CDR3 runs 14 residues. The CDR3 region has the DNA TGTGCCAGCACCCTGGAAGCGGGAGCCTACGAGCAGTACTTC. It yields the protein CASTLEAGAYEQYF.

This clone has just one count. The rearrangement uses TRBV18 and TRBJ1-6, with 10 bases aligning to TRBD1. J was trimmed by 9 bases and V by 6 bases; bases with no gene match: 8. Germline V CDR1 and CDR2: KGHSH, LQKENI. The CDR3 runs to 15 residues. The CDR3 sequence is CASSADRGLGSPLHF. CDR3 nucleotides: TGTGCCAGCTCGGCCGACAGGGGGCTTGGTTCACCCCTCCACTTT.

The gene calls are TRBV21-1 and TRBJ1-1; TRBD1 was called by the table and not checked on the DNA. TRBV21-1 is annotated as a pseudogene. The CDR3 is made up of 14 amino acids. CDR3 amino acids: CARTTGATNTEAFF. The CDR3 nucleotides are TGTGCCAGGACGACAGGGGCGACGAACACTGAAGCTTTCTTT.

In nucleotides, the CDR3 is TGTGCCAGTAGTATTGATTCGTGGAGGGACGGACTGTTTTTT. It codes for CASSIDSWRDGLFF. The chain uses TRBV19 and TRBJ1-4; maybe TRBD1 (5 bases). The V gene lost 3 bases and the J gene lost 13 bases, with 18 bases spanning the gap. This CDR3 is built from 14 residues. Per germline, CDR1 LNHDA and CDR2 SQIVND (reference sequence).